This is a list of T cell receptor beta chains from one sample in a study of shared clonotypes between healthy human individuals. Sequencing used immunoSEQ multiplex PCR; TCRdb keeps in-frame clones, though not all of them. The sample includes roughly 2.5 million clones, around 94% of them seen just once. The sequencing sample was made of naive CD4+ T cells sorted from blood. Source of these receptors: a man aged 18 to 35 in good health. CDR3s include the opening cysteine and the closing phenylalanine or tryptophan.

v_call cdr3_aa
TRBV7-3 CASSLNSGSGSYEQYF
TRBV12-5 CASGIERARNTYEQYF
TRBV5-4 CASSLAGRANTGELFF
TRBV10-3 CAISDLKSSNEQYF
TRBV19 CASSSPETQYF
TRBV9 CASSVAKEETQYF
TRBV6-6 CASTERGKLFF
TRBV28 CASSLAPTIEQYF
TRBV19 CASRSTGQNGELFF
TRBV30 CAWRIGLGNSPLHF
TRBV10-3 CAISGPQVAYEQYF
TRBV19 CASRGGPRGTEAFF
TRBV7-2 CASSLVFGDNLFF
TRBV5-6 CASSQREGRVTQYF
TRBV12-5 CASGEPGPRAGELFF
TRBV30 CAWGPPGYEQYF
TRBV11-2 CASSFRGQGAVYGYTF
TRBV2 CASSAGGPTQETQYF
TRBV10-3 CAISEAENTIYF
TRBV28 CASSPLGVGNTEAFF
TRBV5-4 CASSFGQETQYF
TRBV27 CASSFGPAYNEQFF
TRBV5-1 CASSLDQGKNTEAFF
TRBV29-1 CSVGSKGAQAYGYTF
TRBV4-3 CASSQDGGSSTDTQYF
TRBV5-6 CASSPLAGGPQGGELFF
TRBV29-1 CSVAGGDGYTF
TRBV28 CASSPLLAGGPAQYF
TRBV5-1 CASSFSQGPNTEAFF
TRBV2 CASGTYEQYF
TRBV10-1 CASSPDRGASPLHF
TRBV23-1 CASSQRTGGNQPQHF
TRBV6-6 CASSPTSGGPAGTQYF
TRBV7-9 CASSPRDRVTGYTF
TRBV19 CASSELGVGALSGGYTF
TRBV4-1 CASSPGTSGRLETQYF
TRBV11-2 CASSSLGFSYEQYF
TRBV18 CASSPETEFFYGYTF
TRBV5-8 CASSPGQGPATNEKLFF
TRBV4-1 CASTSLDAGPQYF
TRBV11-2 CASRAPGTSSNEQFF
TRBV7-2 CASSSRPGAENIQYF
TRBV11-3 CASSRQGSTGELFF
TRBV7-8 CASRTGERSGNQPQHF